This entry lists 3 T cell receptor beta chains sequenced from one sample in a study of cytomegalovirus exposure and HLA in healthy donors (TCRdb year 2017). Preparation of the library involved the immunoSEQ multiplex PCR assay. Here the immuneACCESS table is served through TCRdb, limited to in-frame sequences with V and J called. Missing clones are a known gap in these copies; in checked studies unresolved V genes cover under half, and the rest lacks a known reason. The sample profile shows 95,000 to 150,000 clones; about 91% of them were found once. The ten largest make up approximately 1.1% of the sample. Sequencing used PBMCs. The receptors derive from a woman younger than 30 in good health and CMV-seronegative.

This chain joins TRBV19 and TRBJ1-5, with 8 bases lining up with TRBD1. V gave up 3 bases and J gave up 2 bases; unmatched junction bases: 12. This CDR3 spans 18 amino acids. Per germline, CDR1 LNHDA and CDR2 SQIVND (reference sequence). CDR3 coding DNA: TGTGCCAGTAGTATCTCCCCTGGACAGGGCTTTCGCAATCAGCCCCAGCATTTT. Translated: CASSISPGQGFRNQPQHF. Drawing the rest from reference TRBV19 and TRBJ1-5, the complete variable domain is DGGITQSPKYLFRKEGQNVTLSCEQNLNHDAMYWYRQDPGQGLRLIYYSQIVNDFQKGDIAEGYSVSREKKESFPLTVTSAQKNPTAFYLCASSISPGQGFRNQPQHFGDGTRLSIL.

Of note for this clone: The junction does not match germline at one end; this may be a read error. This chain links TRBV18 with TRBJ2-3; TRBD1 matches at 10 bases. Germline values: CDR1 KGHSH, CDR2 LQKENI. The CDR3 consists of 12 residues. DNA of the CDR3: TGTGCCAGCTCACCGGGACAGGGGTTTCGGTTTTTT. Its translation: CASSPGQGFRFF.

The CDR3 DNA follows: TGCAGCGCCACCACCGGCGGGAGTGCCTACGAGCAGTACTTC. As protein: CSATTGGSAYEQYF. The chain combines TRBV29-1 with TRBJ2-7, with 7 positions matching TRBD2. CDR1 and CDR2 (germline): SQVTM, ANQGSEA. V dropped 7 bases and J dropped 2; count of bases not matched to a gene: 11. The CDR3 contains 14 residues.